A selection of T cell receptor beta chains follows, all from one sample in a study of blood T cell repertoires in COVID-19. The protocol was immunoSEQ multiplex PCR, while the TCRdb copy is restricted to in-frame clones and leaves out a portion. The repertoire includes about 290,000 clones, around four fifths of them detected once, and 4% to 5% sits in the top ten. The sequenced material came from peripheral blood. The receptors were sampled from a woman in her forties or fifties with active or convalescent COVID-19. Each CDR3 is given with its conserved first and last residue. A D gene is named only where the DNA matches it firmly. Clone size, where shown, is once, few, many, or a class for clones that have expanded.

V gene	clone size	J gene	D gene	CDR3 protein	CDR3 DNA
TRBV29-1	-	TRBJ1-2	-	CSVPRRVYGYTF	TGCAGCGTCCCAAGGAGGGTCTATGGCTACACCTTC
TRBV5-4	-	TRBJ2-2	TRBD1	CASSLGGAGGVAGELFF	TGTGCCAGCAGCTTGGGAGGGGCAGGGGGTGTGGCCGGGGAGCTGTTTTTT
TRBV21-1	-	TRBJ1-5	-	CASSISFRQGISQPQHF	TGTGCCAGCAGCATTAGTTTTAGACAGGGGATTTCTCAGCCCCAGCATTTT
TRBV9	few	TRBJ2-2	TRBD2	CASSVTSGSRGPGELFF	TGTGCCAGCAGCGTTACTAGCGGGAGTAGGGGCCCCGGGGAGCTGTTTTTT
TRBV19	-	TRBJ2-7	TRBD2	CASRTSGSGRSSYEQYF	TGTGCCAGTAGAACTAGCGGGAGTGGCCGAAGCTCCTACGAGCAGTACTTC
TRBV5-8	-	TRBJ1-5	-	CASSWSTGILNQPQHF	TGTGCCAGCAGCTGGTCAACAGGGATACTCAATCAGCCCCAGCATTTT
TRBV6-5	-	TRBJ1-3	TRBD1	CASSQTGGGNTIYF	TGTGCCAGCAGTCAAACAGGGGGCGGAAACACCATATATTTT
TRBV11-2	many	TRBJ2-2	-	CASSPRLRTTGELFF	TGTGCCAGCAGCCCCCGACTCCGAACGACCGGGGAGCTGTTTTTT
TRBV4-1	once	TRBJ1-5	-	CASSQEQVPNSNQPQHF	TGCGCCAGCAGCCAAGAGCAGGTACCGAATAGCAATCAGCCCCAGCATTTT
TRBV4-1	few	TRBJ2-1	-	CASSQGPYNEQFF	TGCGCCAGCAGCCAAGGTCCTTACAATGAGCAGTTCTTC
TRBV4-2	-	TRBJ2-7	-	CASSQDWGRDNGYEQYF	TGTGCCAGCAGCCAAGATTGGGGGAGGGACAACGGCTACGAGCAGTACTTC
TRBV11-3	-	TRBJ1-5	-	CASYPTELTLSPRQPQHF	TGTGCCAGTTACCCGACGGAGCTTACCCTGTCCCCGCGTCAGCCCCAGCATTTT
TRBV11-2	-	TRBJ2-1	TRBD2	CASIDRGGSSYNEQFF	TGTGCCAGCATCGACCGGGGCGGGAGCTCCTACAATGAGCAGTTCTTC
TRBV6-5	-	TRBJ2-7	-	CASSRDWGHEQYF	TGTGCCAGCAGTAGGGACTGGGGCCACGAGCAGTACTTC
TRBV7-9	-	TRBJ2-7	TRBD2	CASSLGGLATSSYEQYF	TGTGCCAGCAGCTTAGGGGGACTAGCAACGAGCTCCTACGAGCAGTACTTC
TRBV5-1	-	TRBJ1-2	TRBD1	CASSQTGYDGYTF	TGCGCCAGCAGCCAGACAGGGTATGATGGCTACACCTTC
TRBV14	-	TRBJ2-7	-	CASSQTHYEQYF	TGTGCCAGCAGCCAGACTCACTACGAGCAGTACTTC
TRBV7-3	-	TRBJ2-1	-	CASSSVLGAEQFF	TGTGCCAGCAGCTCCGTCCTAGGGGCTGAGCAGTTCTTC
TRBV6-5	-	TRBJ2-1	TRBD2	CASRMDLAGDPFF	TGTGCCAGCAGGATGGACCTAGCGGGAGACCCGTTCTTC
TRBV18	-	TRBJ2-7	TRBD1	CASSPGTTGSYEQYF	TGTGCCAGCTCACCAGGAACGACAGGGAGCTACGAGCAGTACTTC
TRBV19	-	TRBJ2-1	TRBD2	CASSPWTSGAIPHSYNEQFF	TGTGCCAGTAGTCCCTGGACTAGCGGGGCTATCCCTCACTCCTACAATGAGCAGTTCTTC
TRBV29-1	-	TRBJ2-3	TRBD1	CSAQTGGFTDTQYF	TGCAGCGCTCAGACAGGGGGTTTCACAGATACGCAGTATTTT
TRBV18	-	TRBJ1-2	-	CASSPTGILGYGYTF	TGTGCCAGCTCCCCCACAGGGATCTTAGGCTATGGCTACACCTTC
TRBV6-5	-	TRBJ2-7	TRBD1	CASSTGGSYEQYF	TGTGCCAGCAGTACAGGGGGGAGCTACGAGCAGTACTTC